A selection of T cell receptor beta chains follows, all from one sample in a study of graft-versus-host responses after intestinal transplantation. Antigens of these TCRs are unknown. Some clones are missing from TCRdb's copy, which holds only in-frame ones; the method was immunoSEQ multiplex PCR. Of about 89,000 clones in the sample, approximately 94% were seen once. The material was unstimulated CD4+ T cells sorted from spleen or lymph node cells, obtained before transplant. These receptors originate from a human donor who was the organ donor for an intestinal transplant. Each CDR3 is given with its conserved first and last residue. The order of the fields is clone size, V gene, D gene, J gene, CDR3 protein, CDR3 DNA. A D gene is named only where the DNA matches it firmly. A clone size is listed for some rows: how often the clone was seen (once, few, many), or a class if it is expanded.

size: -; V: TRBV7-2; D: TRBD2; J: TRBJ2-1; CDR3: CASSSLAGWYNEQFF; DNA: TGTGCCAGCAGCTCCCTAGCGGGGTGGTACAATGAGCAGTTCTTC
size: once; V: TRBV11-2; D: TRBD1; J: TRBJ2-7; CDR3: CASSLGTGGYEQYF; DNA: TGTGCCAGCAGCTTAGGGACAGGGGGCTACGAGCAGTACTTC
size: -; V: TRBV30; D: TRBD1; J: TRBJ1-2; CDR3: CAWSATGVGYTF; DNA: TGTGCCTGGAGCGCGACAGGGGTTGGCTACACCTTC
size: few; V: TRBV10-3; D: TRBD1; J: TRBJ1-1; CDR3: CAIWTGVNTEAFF; DNA: TGTGCCATCTGGACAGGGGTGAACACTGAAGCTTTCTTT
size: -; V: TRBV11-2; D: -; J: TRBJ2-7; CDR3: CASSSRQFYEQYF; DNA: TGTGCCAGCAGCTCGCGTCAGTTCTACGAGCAGTACTTC
size: -; V: TRBV7-3; D: TRBD1; J: TRBJ2-6; CDR3: CASSFGTGAGANVLTF; DNA: TGTGCCAGCAGCTTTGGTACAGGGGCTGGGGCCAACGTCCTGACTTTC
size: -; V: TRBV7-2; D: -; J: TRBJ1-3; CDR3: CASSQPGLATGNTIYF; DNA: TGTGCCAGCAGCCAACCAGGGTTGGCTACTGGAAACACCATATATTTT
size: -; V: TRBV4-1; D: -; J: TRBJ1-5; CDR3: CASSQQSGTRQPQHF; DNA: TGCGCCAGCAGCCAGCAAAGCGGGACACGCCAGCCCCAGCATTTT
size: once; V: TRBV18; D: TRBD1; J: TRBJ2-1; CDR3: CASSPIQGNEQFF; DNA: TGTGCCAGCTCACCAATACAGGGGAATGAGCAGTTCTTC
size: -; V: TRBV5-1; D: -; J: TRBJ1-2; CDR3: CASSSQGIGDGYTF; DNA: TGCGCCAGCAGCTCACAGGGTATCGGGGATGGCTACACCTTC
size: -; V: TRBV6-5; D: -; J: TRBJ1-5; CDR3: CASSATGRQPQHF; DNA: TGTGCCAGCAGTGCCACAGGGCGTCAGCCCCAGCATTTT
size: -; V: TRBV6-1; D: -; J: TRBJ2-7; CDR3: CASSERGHSYEQYF; DNA: TGTGCCAGCAGTGAACGGGGACACTCCTACGAGCAGTACTTC
size: -; V: TRBV11-2; D: -; J: TRBJ2-2; CDR3: CASSSFSTGELFF; DNA: TGTGCCAGCAGCTCGTTTAGCACCGGGGAGCTGTTTTTT
size: -; V: TRBV30; D: TRBD1; J: TRBJ1-4; CDR3: CAWRLTGLEKLFF; DNA: TGTGCCTGGAGATTGACAGGGTTGGAAAAACTGTTTTTT
size: -; V: TRBV9; D: -; J: TRBJ2-1; CDR3: CASSVTYGSYNEQFF; DNA: TGTGCCAGCAGCGTCACGTACGGATCCTACAATGAGCAGTTCTTC
size: -; V: TRBV23-1; D: -; J: TRBJ2-5; CDR3: CATIPRGPLYQETQYF; DNA: TGCGCCACTATACCGCGGGGGCCCTTGTACCAAGAGACCCAGTACTTC
size: -; V: TRBV19; D: TRBD1; J: TRBJ2-7; CDR3: CASSIAGQGSYEQYF; DNA: TGTGCCAGTAGTATAGCGGGACAGGGTTCCTACGAGCAGTACTTC
size: -; V: TRBV11-1; D: -; J: TRBJ2-7; CDR3: CASSLRRDFTAYEQYF; DNA: TGTGCCAGCAGCTTGCGCCGGGACTTTACGGCCTACGAGCAGTACTTC
size: -; V: TRBV6-5; D: -; J: TRBJ1-1; CDR3: CASSYSGTMNTEAFF; DNA: TGTGCCAGCAGTTACTCCGGGACAATGAACACTGAAGCTTTCTTT
size: once; V: TRBV28; D: -; J: TRBJ1-2; CDR3: CASSFGSKGEYGYTF; DNA: TGTGCCAGCAGTTTTGGTTCAAAGGGAGAGTATGGCTACACCTTC
size: once; V: TRBV4-2; D: -; J: TRBJ2-3; CDR3: CASSQRRGTDTQYF; DNA: TGTGCCAGCAGCCAACGAAGAGGGACAGATACGCAGTATTTT
size: -; V: TRBV18; D: TRBD1; J: TRBJ2-3; CDR3: CASSSGTVSTDTQYF; DNA: TGTGCCAGCTCATCCGGGACAGTAAGCACAGATACGCAGTATTTT
size: once; V: TRBV6-1; D: -; J: TRBJ2-5; CDR3: CASSLGGGLETQYF; DNA: TGTGCCAGCAGTCTCGGGGGCGGATTAGAGACCCAGTACTTC
size: -; V: TRBV5-1; D: -; J: TRBJ2-5; CDR3: CASSLVPEAQYF; DNA: TGCGCCAGCAGCTTGGTTCCCGAGGCCCAGTACTTC
size: -; V: TRBV5-4; D: -; J: TRBJ2-6; CDR3: CASSLGNSGANVLTF; DNA: TGTGCCAGCAGCCTGGGAAACTCTGGGGCCAACGTCCTGACTTTC
size: -; V: TRBV11-1; D: -; J: TRBJ1-6; CDR3: CASTSGTAGINNSPLHF; DNA: TGTGCCAGCACCTCCGGGACCGCAGGGATTAATAATTCACCCCTCCACTTT
size: -; V: TRBV14; D: -; J: TRBJ2-5; CDR3: CASSQAPLPRQGTQYF; DNA: TGTGCCAGCAGCCAAGCCCCCCTACCGCGCCAAGGGACCCAGTACTTC
size: -; V: TRBV5-6; D: TRBD1; J: TRBJ1-1; CDR3: CASSYRGATEAFF; DNA: TGTGCCAGCAGCTACAGGGGGGCCACTGAAGCTTTCTTT
size: -; V: TRBV28; D: -; J: TRBJ1-1; CDR3: CASSWGIRGTEAFF; DNA: TGTGCCAGCAGTTGGGGGATCAGGGGCACTGAAGCTTTCTTT
size: -; V: TRBV18; D: -; J: TRBJ1-1; CDR3: CASSPPNTGNTEAFF; DNA: TGTGCCAGCTCACCACCGAATACAGGGAACACTGAAGCTTTCTTT
size: -; V: TRBV7-9; D: -; J: TRBJ2-1; CDR3: CASSLSNEQFF; DNA: TGTGCCAGCAGCTTAAGCAATGAGCAGTTCTTC
size: -; V: TRBV18; D: -; J: TRBJ2-3; CDR3: CASSPPAKQGDTQYF; DNA: TGTGCCAGCTCACCACCGGCAAAACAGGGAGATACGCAGTATTTT